This T cell receptor (beta chain) originates from a study of a mutant IDH1 vaccine in newly diagnosed glioma. Across the whole study: Vaccination began 4-6 weeks post radiotherapy alone, or with temozolomide cycles. Visit V12 was at week 35; visit V13 was at week 47.

Regarding the study as a whole: Among all patients, vaccine-induced immune responses occurred in 80% to 95%.

Profiling relied on immunoSEQ multiplex PCR, and the TCRdb table lists in-frame clones only, not all of them. The data contain some 33,000 clones, roughly 80% of them singletons. The CDR3 has 16 residues. Germline-derived CDR1 and CDR2 are MNHNS and SASEGT. V was pared by 4 bases and J by 4 bases, with 11 bases of the junction left unmatched. Specified time point: week 35, safety follow-up. What each vaccine dose contained was 300 ug of mutant IDH1 20-mer peptide, accompanied by topical imiquimod. In the case of this clone: Its antigen is not known.

This specimen was PBMCs, taken from a glioma patient whose treatment included an IDH1 peptide vaccine. The chain joins TRBV6-1 to TRBJ2-5; 8 bases map to TRBD2. The TCR was taken from a woman in her thirties or forties with glioma. The CDR3 sequence: CASSGTGTRSIETQYF. The CDR3 coding sequence is TGTGCCAGCAGTGGCACAGGGACTAGAAGTATAGAGACCCAGTACTTC.